This section outlines one TCR beta chain sequence together with its context. The target of this receptor is not known. There are no base qualities to consult, and no much larger clone falls within one base. In total, fewer than 750 healthy bone marrow donors made up the cohort. All cohort members were sampled while nominally healthy, although unrecorded immune exposures were likely present. CMV serostatus was recorded as positive for around 300 and negative for about 55% of the 666 cohort members, whereas no CMV serostatus was recorded for the donor in question. A peripheral blood sample was collected from each donor, and TCR beta sequencing was performed on peripheral blood mononuclear cells. Genomic DNA extraction from the blood cell samples was performed with the Qiagen DNeasy Blood Extraction Kit. This sample is part of a study of cytomegalovirus exposure and HLA in healthy donors (TCRdb year 2017). Some background on the complete study: According to an earlier analysis of a few hundred of the donors, about 179 million T cells yielded over 90 million unique TCR beta sequences and 276 Gb of sequence data. In a later analysis, previously published TCR beta repertoires from 550 to 700 donors were re-analyzed and high-resolution HLA genotyping was added so that TCR occurrence patterns could be studied. The study was designed to test whether signatures of past pathogen exposure could be identified by cataloging public T cell receptors. Besides the first cohort of roughly 640 subjects, a separate validation cohort made up of 95 to 150 different subjects was used. The number of typed donors differed by locus: about 620-640 for A, B, C, DRB1 and DQB1; roughly 510 for DQA1; 606 for DPA1; and about 450 for DPB1. The T cell repertoires of around 730 subjects were profiled by immunosequencing and related to cytomegalovirus serostatus. On average, 235,054 unique TCR beta nucleotide sequences were sequenced per donor among 350 to 400 genotyped donors of the cohort, with roughly a sixth of those sequences being non-productive. Around 330 gigabases of sequencing data and around 85 million unique TCR sequences made up an early release that covered around 640 HLA-typed donors. In the later analysis, no new phenotypic data were used to find candidate immune exposures; instead, reliance was placed on TCR beta sequences and their occurrence across donors. An earlier analysis of 500 to 650 of the donors applied high-throughput TCR beta sequencing to assess whether each TCR beta V gene segment acted as functional or pseudogenic. Donor age, sex, ethnicity and CMV serostatus were collected together with the repertoire data. The study combined high-throughput TCR immunosequencing, statistical association of individual TCRs with disease status, and machine learning to predict cytomegalovirus infection status. Every repertoire in the discovery cohort had been generated on one and the same sequencing platform. The genetic ancestry cluster associated with self-reported Caucasian donors included about 84% of the 398 genotyped donors. Class I and class II HLA loci were covered by the typing at four-digit resolution. Because of strong linkage in the cohort, 4 to 6 DR-DQ haplotypes were treated as single units for association and clustering. A later genetic analysis used genome-wide SNP genotypes for about three fifths of the 666 donors, treating that subset as a discovery cohort.

The study at large found these results: A later analysis found that HLA-associated TCR beta chains were more clonally expanded and had lower generation probabilities than equally common non-associated chains. In a later genetic analysis, fewer N-insertions in productive TCRs were reported among donors in an Asian-associated ancestry cluster than the 666-donor mean. Roughly uniform sequencing depth across donors was assumed in presence/absence analyses, although this assumption may not hold. A later analysis found that TCR association rates varied across HLA loci, with DRB1 alleles showing the most associated TCRs and HLA-C alleles the fewest. Linkage disequilibrium might explain the correlated functional status among segregating V segments, but an unknown experimental factor could not be excluded. The earlier analysis of 587 of the donors excluded 15 to 20 rarely observed V segments, including chromosome 9 orphons, because counts were too low. In vitro tests confirmed that a few of the cytomegalovirus-associated TCR beta chains recognize cytomegalovirus antigens. This cohort had only TCR beta chains sequenced, and the lack of alpha or paired-chain data limited which features could be detected. It was suggested by the authors that the approach could potentially be generalized to other disease states and immunological phenotypes. A further reported finding was that TCR beta sequences accurately predicted the HLA-A and HLA-B alleles for most subjects in the first cohort. Most CMV-associated TCR beta chains appeared to be HLA-restricted in a later analysis, and the HLA associations seemed to be driven largely by CMV exposure. A later analysis reported that several top co-occurrence clusters appeared linked to parvovirus B19, influenza, CMV and Epstein-Barr virus. Broadly in line with IMGT annotations, most TCR beta V segments showed up in productive rearrangements about 87% or about 30% of the time in an earlier analysis of several hundred of the donors. Immune exposure information for the cohort was limited to CMV serostatus. Because some donors lacked HLA typing at each locus, the association tests relied only on the typed subset. Most TCR sequences were seen in very few donors, while some public TCRs were found in many individuals. The classifier was reported to diagnose cytomegalovirus status with high specificity and sensitivity in both the original cohort and the validation cohort. Some IMGT-functional V segments, including TRBV6-2 and TRBV6-3, could not be told apart with the 87-base-pair reads, so those segments were excluded. A later analysis associated 16,951 TCR beta sequences with specific HLA alleles at a false discovery rate of 0.05. Assigning TCR associations to individual alleles was difficult when HLA alleles, especially DR and DQ, strongly co-occurred. In a later genetic analysis, a missense DCLRE1C variant was associated with V-gene and J-gene trimming of TCR beta chains, and the association was replicated in an independent cohort. A group of highly shared sequence variants was considered likely to be a technical artifact of the sequencing pipeline. A total of 150 to 200 TCR beta chains were listed by the study as associated with cytomegalovirus.

Library construction relied on the immunoSEQ multiplex PCR assay. For the multiplex PCR, a mixture combining 60 forward primers for TCR Vbeta segments and 13 reverse primers for TCR Jbeta segments was used. The CDR3 region of rearranged TCR beta genes was amplified from genomic DNA by a multiplex PCR assay. On the Illumina HiSeq System, the amplified TCR beta libraries were sequenced as 87-base-pair reads. Turning to the authors' computational methods: A later analysis counted 65 million to 90 million unique TCR beta chains across the 700 or so repertoires, and some 11 million of these chains were shared by at least two donors. Raw reads were error-corrected and collapsed into unique sequences by a nearest-neighbor algorithm in which closely related sequences were merged to remove PCR and sequencing errors. CDR3 sequences were aligned to IMGT reference sequences to assign V, D and J gene segments. For a sequence to be retained, a match of at least six nucleotides was required to both a V gene segment and a J gene segment. Rearrangements were called productive when the CDR3 lacked stop codons and stayed in frame with V and J; all others were non-productive. CDR3 was defined according to IMGT convention as the region running from the second conserved V-encoded cysteine to the conserved J-encoded phenylalanine. In an earlier analysis of approximately 500 of the donors, sequences lacking an unambiguous match to a single V gene segment were excluded. In an earlier analysis of approximately 550 of the donors, V segments were called functional above 56.7% productive rearrangements and were called segregating when the between-donor standard deviation exceeded 5%. A statistical classification framework was built to diagnose cytomegalovirus status from the catalog of TCR beta chain sequences. In a later analysis, V and J genes were assigned by comparing TCR nucleotide sequences against IMGT/GENE-DB human TR gene sequences. In a later analysis, CDR3 sequences and most-parsimonious VDJ recombination scenarios were assigned using the TCRdist pipeline. In a later analysis, each TCR beta chain was defined by its CDR3 amino acid sequence together with its V-gene family, and reads lacking a unique V-gene family were excluded. A later analysis removed several hundred highly shared, low-generation-probability nucleotide sequences to deal with suspected cross-contamination and a sequencing artifact. In a later analysis, a clonal expansion index was calculated for each public chain from normalized within-repertoire ranks of inferred template counts. A later analysis computed generation probabilities with a VDJ recombination model fitted to out-of-frame rearrangements, and checked the results against IGoR. In a later analysis, hypergeometric tests were used to score TCR-TCR, TCR-HLA and TCR-CMV co-occurrence, with a repertoire-size bias correction applied to TCR pairs. A later analysis estimated false discovery rates by permuting HLA or CMV assignments 20 times. In a later analysis, co-occurring TCRs were grouped using DBSCAN, and TCRdist sequence similarity was added for clustering within HLA-allele-positive subsets. Repertoires with fewer than 30,000 or more than 120,000 public chains were left out of co-occurrence clustering, as were about five repertoires with anomalous nucleotide sharing. This immuneACCESS table, as held by TCRdb, lists in-frame sequences with V and J called but not all clones. Of the missing ones, under half trace to an unresolved V gene in checked studies; the others have no known cause. Clone size and V and J calls were adopted from that table, with D and trimming inferred from the DNA. The sample profile shows 80,000 to 95,000 clones; 55% to 65% of them were found once. The leading ten clones occupy about 2.3% of the sample.

From cysteine to phenylalanine, the CDR3 is 16 amino acids long. The kept DNA is CDR3 alone, 48 bases in frame from the first base. Trimmed from V: 3 bases; trimmed from J: 4 bases; junction bases lacking a gene match: 11. From a lookup of the germline V gene (reference sequence), CDR1 and CDR2 are LNHNV and YYDKDF. The chain links TRBV15 with TRBJ2-7, and TRBD1 aligns with 8 junction nucleotides. This TCR was recovered from a human donor in good health. The sequenced sample was PBMCs. For the CDR3, the sequence is CATSRSLGQGSYEQYF. At the DNA level, the sequence is TGTGCCACCAGCAGGAGCCTCGGACAGGGATCTTACGAGCAGTACTTC.